The rows below give T cell receptor beta chains drawn from one sample of a study of graft-versus-host responses after intestinal transplantation. TCRdb's table, derived via immunoSEQ multiplex PCR, lists solely in-frame clones and lacks some. The table lists under 15,000 clones, roughly 93% of them singletons, with around 4% in the top ten. This sample comprised PBMCs, obtained roughly 1,100 days after intestinal transplantation. These TCRs come from a human patient who received an intestinal transplant, so some T cells may come from the graft donor. Both conserved end residues are part of each CDR3. D genes are given only for firm matches. Some rows mark clone size as missing; the rest say once, few, many or name a class of expanded clone.

clone_size: once
v_call: TRBV12-5
j_call: TRBJ1-6
d_call: TRBD1
cdr3_nt: TGTGCTAGTGGTTTGGCGGGACAGGGGAGCTCACCCCTCCACTTT
cdr3_aa: CASGLAGQGSSPLHF

clone_size: -
v_call: TRBV11-3
j_call: TRBJ1-1
d_call: TRBD1
cdr3_nt: TGTGCCAGCAGCTTAGCGACAGGGGGCTCTACCACTGAAGCTTTCTTT
cdr3_aa: CASSLATGGSTTEAFF

clone_size: -
v_call: TRBV13
j_call: TRBJ1-2
d_call: TRBD1
cdr3_nt: TGTGCCAGCAGCTTGGGGACAGACTACTATGGCTACACCTTC
cdr3_aa: CASSLGTDYYGYTF

clone_size: -
v_call: TRBV5-5
j_call: TRBJ1-4
d_call: -
cdr3_nt: TGTGCCAGCAGCTTCGGGACGGTTGCAACTAATGAAAAACTGTTTTTT
cdr3_aa: CASSFGTVATNEKLFF

clone_size: -
v_call: TRBV2
j_call: TRBJ2-3
d_call: TRBD2
cdr3_nt: TGTGCCAGCGCACTAGCGGGGGTCACAGATACGCAGTATTTT
cdr3_aa: CASALAGVTDTQYF

clone_size: -
v_call: TRBV13
j_call: TRBJ1-2
d_call: -
cdr3_nt: TGTGCCAGCAGCTTGGCAGGACTGAGGGATGGCTACACCTTC
cdr3_aa: CASSLAGLRDGYTF

clone_size: -
v_call: TRBV6-1
j_call: TRBJ1-5
d_call: -
cdr3_nt: TGTGCCAGCAGTGATATATTTGACCCGGGGGGCAATCAGCCCCAGCATTTT
cdr3_aa: CASSDIFDPGGNQPQHF

clone_size: -
v_call: TRBV11-2
j_call: TRBJ2-6
d_call: -
cdr3_nt: TGTGCCAGCAGCTTAGGTTTCGGCTCTGGGGCCAACGTCCTGACTTTC
cdr3_aa: CASSLGFGSGANVLTF

clone_size: -
v_call: TRBV13
j_call: TRBJ2-1
d_call: TRBD2
cdr3_nt: TGTGCCAGCAGCTTACCTCCGGGACTAGCCCGCAATGAGCAGTTCTTC
cdr3_aa: CASSLPPGLARNEQFF

clone_size: -
v_call: TRBV6-6
j_call: TRBJ1-2
d_call: -
cdr3_nt: TGTGCCAGCAGTTATGCCGGGGATGGCTACACCTTC
cdr3_aa: CASSYAGDGYTF

clone_size: -
v_call: TRBV27
j_call: TRBJ2-3
d_call: TRBD2
cdr3_nt: TGTGCCAGCAGTTTATCCCCCGCGACTAGCGGGGCAACTAGCACAGATACGCAGTATTTT
cdr3_aa: CASSLSPATSGATSTDTQYF

clone_size: -
v_call: TRBV19
j_call: TRBJ1-1
d_call: -
cdr3_nt: TGTGCCAGTAGTATAGGGGGGAACACTGAAGCTTTCTTT
cdr3_aa: CASSIGGNTEAFF

clone_size: once
v_call: TRBV6-4
j_call: TRBJ2-3
d_call: TRBD2
cdr3_nt: TGTGCCAGCAGTGTTGTAGCGGGGGAGGGAGCAGATACGCAGTATTTT
cdr3_aa: CASSVVAGEGADTQYF

clone_size: -
v_call: TRBV6-5
j_call: TRBJ1-1
d_call: -
cdr3_nt: TGTGCCAGCAGTTACCGGGGGGGATGGACTGAAGCTTTCTTT
cdr3_aa: CASSYRGGWTEAFF

clone_size: once
v_call: TRBV11-2
j_call: TRBJ1-2
d_call: -
cdr3_nt: TGTGCCAGCAGCCCCACCCAGGTTAACTATGGCTACACCTTC
cdr3_aa: CASSPTQVNYGYTF

clone_size: once
v_call: TRBV4-1
j_call: TRBJ2-2
d_call: TRBD1
cdr3_nt: TGCGCCAGCAGCTATAACAGGGGGAAGGCCGGGGAGCTGTTTTTT
cdr3_aa: CASSYNRGKAGELFF

clone_size: -
v_call: TRBV6-6
j_call: TRBJ1-1
d_call: -
cdr3_nt: TGTGCCAGCAGTCATAACAGGGAGGCCACTGAAGCTTTCTTT
cdr3_aa: CASSHNREATEAFF

clone_size: -
v_call: TRBV6-4
j_call: TRBJ2-3
d_call: -
cdr3_nt: TGTGCCAGCAGTGAGGGGAGAAACCCAGGCACAGATACGCAGTATTTT
cdr3_aa: CASSEGRNPGTDTQYF

clone_size: -
v_call: TRBV20-1
j_call: TRBJ1-6
d_call: -
cdr3_nt: TGCAGTGCAGGGTTAAATTCACCCCTCCACTTT
cdr3_aa: CSAGLNSPLHF

clone_size: -
v_call: TRBV5-1
j_call: TRBJ2-3
d_call: -
cdr3_nt: TGCGCCAGCAGCTCCGACGCCGTAGGGGCAGGGACAGATACGCAGTATTTT
cdr3_aa: CASSSDAVGAGTDTQYF

clone_size: -
v_call: TRBV5-6
j_call: TRBJ1-2
d_call: -
cdr3_nt: TGTGCCAGCAGCTTGTGGGCAGGTGACTATGGCTACACCTTC
cdr3_aa: CASSLWAGDYGYTF

clone_size: -
v_call: TRBV18
j_call: TRBJ1-2
d_call: -
cdr3_nt: TGTGCCAGCTCACCGGCAGGTGAGATCTATGGCTACACCTTC
cdr3_aa: CASSPAGEIYGYTF

clone_size: -
v_call: TRBV6-6
j_call: TRBJ2-2
d_call: -
cdr3_nt: TGTGCCAGCAGCCTGGTCGGGGGAGGCACCGGGGAGCTGTTTTTT
cdr3_aa: CASSLVGGGTGELFF

clone_size: -
v_call: TRBV7-9
j_call: TRBJ2-2
d_call: -
cdr3_nt: TGTGCCAGCAGCTTAGGGTCCGGGGAGCTGTTTTTT
cdr3_aa: CASSLGSGELFF

clone_size: -
v_call: TRBV19
j_call: TRBJ2-1
d_call: -
cdr3_nt: TGTGCCAGTACTTATCGGGCCGGGGGTGCGAATGAGCAGTTCTTC
cdr3_aa: CASTYRAGGANEQFF

clone_size: few
v_call: TRBV27
j_call: TRBJ2-7
d_call: -
cdr3_nt: TGTGCCAGCAGAACCAGTGGCGAGCAGTACTTC
cdr3_aa: CASRTSGEQYF

clone_size: -
v_call: TRBV5-4
j_call: TRBJ1-1
d_call: -
cdr3_nt: TGTGCCAGCAGCTTGGGGGCCGGAGGGAACACTGAAGCTTTCTTT
cdr3_aa: CASSLGAGGNTEAFF

clone_size: -
v_call: TRBV6-6
j_call: TRBJ1-2
d_call: -
cdr3_nt: TGTGCCAGCAGTTACGAACAGCCTAACTATGGCTACACCTTC
cdr3_aa: CASSYEQPNYGYTF

clone_size: -
v_call: TRBV6-6
j_call: TRBJ2-1
d_call: TRBD1
cdr3_nt: TGTGCCAGCAGTTACGGACAGGGGATGGTCAATGAGCAGTTCTTC
cdr3_aa: CASSYGQGMVNEQFF

clone_size: -
v_call: TRBV12-5
j_call: TRBJ2-7
d_call: -
cdr3_nt: TGTGCTAGTGGTTTGGTATTGGACAGAACTCGTCCTAGCTCCTACGAGCAGTACTTC
cdr3_aa: CASGLVLDRTRPSSYEQYF

clone_size: -
v_call: TRBV7-9
j_call: TRBJ1-6
d_call: -
cdr3_nt: TGTGCCAGCAGCTTAGGGGCAGACAATTCACCCCTCCACTTT
cdr3_aa: CASSLGADNSPLHF

clone_size: once
v_call: TRBV7-3
j_call: TRBJ2-7
d_call: -
cdr3_nt: TGTGCCAGCAGCTCGAGCGGAGGGTCCTACCTCGAGCAGTACTTC
cdr3_aa: CASSSSGGSYLEQYF

clone_size: -
v_call: TRBV7-6
j_call: TRBJ2-3
d_call: -
cdr3_nt: TGTGCCAGCAGCCCCCTCATGGGAGATACGCAGTATTTT
cdr3_aa: CASSPLMGDTQYF

clone_size: -
v_call: TRBV6-5
j_call: TRBJ1-2
d_call: -
cdr3_nt: TGTGCCAGCAGTTACTCGTTCGACTATGGCTACACCTTC
cdr3_aa: CASSYSFDYGYTF

clone_size: -
v_call: TRBV13
j_call: TRBJ1-2
d_call: -
cdr3_nt: TGTGCCAGCAGCTTGGGGACTGAAAACGACTATGGCTACACCTTC
cdr3_aa: CASSLGTENDYGYTF

clone_size: -
v_call: TRBV5-8
j_call: TRBJ1-1
d_call: TRBD1
cdr3_nt: TGTGCCAGCAGCTTGGCAGCAGGGGGCGCTGAAGCTTTCTTT
cdr3_aa: CASSLAAGGAEAFF

clone_size: -
v_call: TRBV6-5
j_call: TRBJ1-1
d_call: -
cdr3_nt: TGTGCCAGCAGTTGGGGGGCGCTTGGCACTGAAGCTTTCTTT
cdr3_aa: CASSWGALGTEAFF

clone_size: -
v_call: TRBV6-5
j_call: TRBJ2-7
d_call: -
cdr3_nt: TGTGCCAGCAGTTACTCCCGGGGGACCTACGAGCAGTACTTC
cdr3_aa: CASSYSRGTYEQYF

clone_size: -
v_call: TRBV27
j_call: TRBJ2-5
d_call: -
cdr3_nt: TGTGCCAGCAGTTTCGGGGGCGAGACCCAGTACTTC
cdr3_aa: CASSFGGETQYF

clone_size: -
v_call: TRBV5-4
j_call: TRBJ2-7
d_call: -
cdr3_nt: TGTGCCAGCAGCTTTGAGCCGAACGGGGCCTACGAGCAGTACTTC
cdr3_aa: CASSFEPNGAYEQYF